Listed below are T cell receptor beta chains from one sample, sequenced in a study of blood T cell repertoires in COVID-19. This table comes from immunoSEQ multiplex PCR, and its TCRdb copy is limited to in-frame clones, with some not included. The sample holds approximately 330,000 clones, roughly 90% seen once. Input material: peripheral blood. All receptors come from a woman in her fifties or sixties with active or convalescent COVID-19. The CDR3 runs from the conserved cysteine through the conserved F or W. A D gene is named only where the DNA matches it firmly. Some rows have no size entry. The others give once, few or many, or a class for an expanded clone.

len	d_gene	v_gene	abundance	j_gene	CDR3aa	CDR3nt
14	-	TRBV9	-	TRBJ2-2	CASSVDGIAGELFF	TGTGCCAGCAGCGTAGACGGTATCGCCGGGGAGCTGTTTTTT
14	-	TRBV7-9	-	TRBJ1-2	CASSLAWPGDSYTF	TGTGCCAGCAGCTTAGCCTGGCCGGGGGATAGCTACACCTTC
15	TRBD1	TRBV9	few	TRBJ1-1	CASSADRGRNTEAFF	TGTGCCAGCAGCGCCGACAGGGGGCGGAACACTGAAGCTTTCTTT
13	TRBD1	TRBV7-2	-	TRBJ1-5	CASSLQGAKPQHF	TGTGCCAGCAGCTTACAGGGGGCGAAGCCCCAGCATTTT
11	-	TRBV29-1	-	TRBJ2-7	CSVNTGYEQYF	TGCAGCGTTAACACAGGTTACGAGCAGTACTTC
14	TRBD2	TRBV6-6	-	TRBJ2-7	CASSNPGLDYEQYF	TGTGCCAGCAGTAACCCGGGACTAGACTACGAGCAGTACTTC
15	-	TRBV10-3	-	TRBJ2-2	CAIKPGLENTGELFF	TGTGCCATCAAGCCGGGACTGGAAAACACCGGGGAGCTGTTTTTT
14	TRBD2	TRBV7-2	-	TRBJ2-3	CASSLGGREDTQYF	TGTGCCAGCAGCTTGGGAGGGAGGGAAGATACGCAGTATTTT
17	TRBD1	TRBV4-1	-	TRBJ2-2	CASSQYGTEVNTGELFF	TGCGCCAGCAGCCAATATGGGACAGAGGTAAACACCGGGGAGCTGTTTTTT
14	-	TRBV7-8	few	TRBJ1-4	CASSSGRTEEKLFF	TGTGCCAGCAGCTCCGGGAGGACGGAAGAAAAACTGTTTTTT
18	TRBD1	TRBV4-1	-	TRBJ2-6	CASSQPDRANSGANVLTF	TGCGCCAGCAGCCAGCCGGACAGGGCCAACTCTGGGGCCAACGTCCTGACTTTC
14	-	TRBV11-2	-	TRBJ2-2	CASSLSGSTGELFF	TGTGCCAGCAGCTTATCGGGATCCACCGGGGAGCTGTTTTTT
14	-	TRBV10-1	-	TRBJ1-2	CARGGACTNYGYTF	TGCGCCAGGGGGGGAGCGTGCACTAACTATGGCTACACCTTC
16	-	TRBV4-3	-	TRBJ2-2	CASSQDPSSYTGELFF	TGCGCCAGCAGCCAAGATCCTAGCAGTTACACCGGGGAGCTGTTTTTT
15	TRBD1	TRBV5-1	-	TRBJ2-1	CASSAENRGPYEQFF	TGCGCCAGCAGCGCCGAGAACAGGGGGCCCTATGAGCAGTTCTTC
12	-	TRBV28	-	TRBJ1-4	CASVQGAEKLFF	TGTGCCAGCGTACAAGGGGCGGAAAAACTGTTTTTT
15	TRBD1	TRBV27	-	TRBJ1-4	CASSTRQGAGEKLFF	TGTGCCAGCAGTACACGACAGGGGGCAGGGGAAAAACTGTTTTTT
15	TRBD1	TRBV7-7	-	TRBJ2-7	CASSLGPGQGYEQYF	TGTGCTAGCAGCTTAGGACCGGGACAGGGCTACGAGCAGTACTTC
15	TRBD1	TRBV12-5	-	TRBJ2-2	CASVGQGVRTGELFF	TGTGCTAGTGTCGGGCAGGGGGTTAGAACCGGGGAGCTGTTTTTT
13	-	TRBV12-3/TRBV12-4	-	TRBJ1-1	CASSLGGSAEAFF	TGTGCCAGCAGTTTGGGGGGGTCGGCTGAAGCTTTCTTT
14	-	TRBV30	-	TRBJ2-5	CAWSGFMGGETQYF	TGTGCCTGGAGCGGGTTTATGGGAGGAGAGACCCAGTACTTC
17	-	TRBV4-3	-	TRBJ1-3	CASSQGALGASGNTIYF	TGCGCCAGCAGCCAAGGAGCCTTGGGGGCATCTGGAAACACCATATATTTT
14	TRBD1	TRBV30	-	TRBJ1-1	CAWGLGQGLAEAFF	TGTGCCTGGGGCTTGGGACAGGGTCTCGCTGAAGCTTTCTTT
17	-	TRBV13	-	TRBJ1-1	CASSLEAFASQNTEAFF	TGTGCCAGCAGCTTAGAAGCGTTCGCCAGCCAAAACACTGAAGCTTTCTTT
17	TRBD2	TRBV4-3	-	TRBJ2-3	CASSQGPSGGSTDTQYF	TGCGCCAGCAGCCAAGGTCCTAGCGGGGGGTCCACAGATACGCAGTATTTT
19	-	TRBV9	-	TRBJ2-3	CASSPNRWTERTSTDTQYF	TGTGCCAGCAGCCCAAATAGGTGGACAGAAAGAACTAGCACAGATACGCAGTATTTT
13	TRBD2	TRBV27	few	TRBJ2-7	CASSTGLVYEQYF	TGTGCCAGCAGCACGGGACTAGTGTACGAGCAGTACTTC
14	TRBD2	TRBV11-2	-	TRBJ2-1	CASGWTSGTDEQFF	TGTGCCAGCGGTTGGACTAGCGGGACGGATGAGCAGTTCTTC